The present TCR beta chain was sequenced within a study of beta chain features in type 1 diabetes. CDR1 is SGHAT, CDR2 FQNNGV, per germline. This CDR3 is 16 amino acids long. V was clipped by 5 bases and J by 2 bases, with 18 bases between them. Every donor provided one heparinised blood draw, which averaged roughly 120 mL. Every isolated RNA sample was fully reverse transcribed, so sequencing captured expressed TCRB transcripts. Sequenced by immunoSEQ multiplex PCR; TCRdb stores in-frame clones only, minus some. Altogether fewer than 450,000 clones are present, approximately 13% being singletons, with the ten largest covering 0.015%. Findings and limits, study-wide: Across all four CD4+ subsets, people with type 1 diabetes showed modestly shorter TCRB CDR3s. Here, the possible influence of HLA type (on TCRB rearrangement) remained unresolved. Patients' naive, central memory and Treg TCRB repertoires seemed closer to one another than those of healthy donors.

The sample holds a few counts of this clone. Its antigen remains unknown. The specimen was naive CD4+ T cells from blood. The chain is built from TRBV11-2 and TRBJ1-1; a weak D match, TRBD1 (6 bases). The receptor was derived from a woman aged 18-29 years with type 1 diabetes. CDR3 loop: CASSPRGSGQNTEAFF. The CDR3 nucleotides read TGTGCCAGCAGCCCCCGGGGTTCGGGACAAAACACTGAAGCTTTCTTT.